The clone carrying this T cell receptor beta chain came up many times. The antigen is undetermined. Uncontrolled infections, other autoimmune diseases, pregnancy or lactation led to exclusion of patients. The source of the sample is a study of T cells in Graves' hyperthyroidism and ophthalmopathy. Study overall: Initial diagnosis, before any treatment, was when peripheral blood was collected. Overall study findings and caveats: Most thyroid clonotypes expanded above 0.001 were also detected in blood.

RNA transcripts served as the template for amplifying TCR beta CDR3 regions. An initial round of RT-PCR targeting the TCR CDR3 relied on the HTBI primer set. MiXCR, applied by TCRdb to the multiplex PCR reads, yields one record per CDR3 protein. The repertoire holds fewer than 650,000 distinct CDR3 sequences, roughly 14% seen once, with about 4.5% in the top ten. The sequence derives from a woman in her thirties or forties with Graves' ophthalmopathy. Source material: blood.

The CDR3 protein is CASSPQVDREQYF. CDR3 sequence (DNA): TGTGCCAGTAGTCCTCAAGTGGACAGGGAGCAGTACTTC. V gene TRBV19 combines with J gene TRBJ2-7, with 7 bases aligning to TRBD1. Germline CDR1 LNHDA, CDR2 SQIVND (reference sequence). The CDR3 sequence is 13 residues long. J gave up 7 bases and V 5 bases, and 8 bases lay outside the gene matches.